The T cell receptor beta chain under discussion was sequenced for a study of T cell responses to AZD1222 COVID-19 vaccine. Trimming took off 2 bases at V and 2 bases at J, with 8 bases between the two ends. Germline V gene sequence: CDR1 LGHNA, CDR2 YSLEER. CDR3 length: 14 residues. Study-wide results and caveats: The study reported that nearly half of spike-specific TCRs target unmutated variant regions.

Assay: immunoSEQ multiplex PCR; the TCRdb copy retains only in-frame clones and omits some. The sample lists 100,000 to 150,000 clones; about 90% were seen once. Remarks on this clone: Its antigen is unknown.

The TCR originated in an adult in good health. Sequenced material: peripheral blood, taken on day 0 of AZD1222 vaccination. The rearrangement links TRBV4-3 to TRBJ2-3, with D hard to call. The CDR3 DNA follows: TGCGCCAGCAGCCAACGGCAGGCCACAGATACGCAGTATTTT. Its translation is CASSQRQATDTQYF.